The 25 T cell receptor beta chains in this list originate from one sample, sequenced in a study of T cells after yellow fever vaccination. Each CDR3 protein is one row after TCRdb ran MiXCR on the 5' RACE reads. Among fewer than 450,000 distinct CDR3 sequences listed, approximately 4.2% were seen once. The specimen comprised PBMCs, sampled 5 days after the yellow fever booster vaccination. Source of these receptors: a man aged 18-30 years who received the YFV17D yellow fever vaccine.

The chain uses TRBV6-2 or TRBV6-3 and TRBJ2-1; D may be TRBD1 (5 bases). Trimming cost V 10 bases and J 8 bases, with 18 bases left between them. This CDR3 contains 13 residues. Per the germline V gene, CDR1 is MNHEY and CDR2 is SVGEGT. In DNA form, the CDR3 reads TGTGCCATTCGGCAGGGTACCGTCCATGAGCAGTTCTTC. This sequence encodes CAIRQGTVHEQFF.

This clonotype was picked up many times. This sequence joins TRBV29-1 and TRBJ1-2; 8 nucleotides match TRBD1. J was trimmed by 2 bases and V by 4 bases; bases with no gene match: 9. The CDR3 runs to 15 residues. CDR1 and CDR2 (germline): SQVTM, ANQGSEA. The CDR3 coding sequence is TGCAGCGTTGTCCGGGGACAGGCGTTAAACTATGGCTACACCTTC. This translates into CSVVRGQALNYGYTF.

This clonotype was seen a handful of times. V is TRBV7-9 and J is TRBJ1-3; maybe TRBD1 (5 bases). The CDR3 totals 13 residues. Trimming removed 5 bases at V and 11 bases at J, with 16 bases between. Germline V gene lookup returns CDR1 SEHNR and CDR2 FQNEAQ (reference sequence). Here the CDR3 reads CASSPREGIPIYF. The CDR3 bases are TGTGCCAGCAGCCCCCGAGAGGGGATCCCCATATATTTT. The full variable domain, with the rest looked up from reference TRBV7-9 and TRBJ1-3, is DTGVSQNPRHKITKRGQNVTFRCDPISEHNRLYWYRQTLGQGPEFLTYFQNEAQLEKSRLLSDRFSAERPKGSFSTLEIQRTEQGDSAMYLCASSPREGIPIYFGEGSWLTVV.

The chain recombines TRBV11-3 with TRBJ2-5, with 9 bases identical to TRBD1. J lost 3 bases, V lost 4 bases, and 3 bases had no gene match. Germline CDR1 and CDR2: SGHNT and YENEEA. The CDR3 runs to 14 residues. CDR3 region: CASSSRTGEETQYF. CDR3 nucleotide sequence: TGTGCCAGCAGCTCACGGACAGGGGAAGAGACCCAGTACTTC. Drawing the rest from reference TRBV11-3 and TRBJ2-5, the complete variable domain is EAGVVQSPRYKIIEKKQPVAFWCNPISGHNTLYWYLQNLGQGPELLIRYENEEAVDDSQLPKDRFSAERLKGVDSTLKIQPAELGDSAVYLCASSSRTGEETQYFGPGTRLLVL.

Here the CDR3 reads CASSLGPGQPNTEAFF. In DNA form, the CDR3 reads TGTGCCAGCAGTTTAGGGCCCGGACAGCCGAACACTGAAGCTTTCTTT. The genes are TRBV28 and TRBJ1-1; D is possibly TRBD1 (6 bases). The CDR3 loop spans 16 amino acids. CDR1 and CDR2 (germline): MDHEN, SYDVKM. With 2 bases removed from V and 1 base from J, the gap between germline ends came to 14 bases.

This sequence joins TRBV6-6 and TRBJ2-7; 9 bases align to TRBD1. V gave up 1 base and J gave up 1 base; unmatched junction bases: 2. Per germline, CDR1 MNHNY and CDR2 SVGAGI (reference sequence). This CDR3 contains 15 residues. The CDR3, as DNA: TGTGCCAGCAGTTACTTGGGGACAGGGTCCTACGAGCAGTACTTC. Protein sequence: CASSYLGTGSYEQYF.

The V call is TRBV5-1, the J call TRBJ2-1; 8 bases agree with TRBD2. This CDR3 has 12 amino acids. Germline V gene sequence: CDR1 SGHRS, CDR2 YFSETQ. V dropped 3 bases and J dropped 10; count of bases not matched to a gene: 3. The CDR3 DNA follows: TGCGCCAGCAGCTATACTAGCGGCGAGCAGTTCTTC. The encoded protein is CASSYTSGEQFF.

This chain uses TRBV27 with TRBJ1-1; D call uncertain. Looked up from germline, CDR1 is MNHEY and CDR2 is SMNVEV (reference sequence). This CDR3 has 11 residues. Trimming removed 9 bases from V and 1 base from J, with 6 bases in between. The CDR3 region has the DNA TGTGCCAGTTACACGAACACTGAAGCTTTCTTT. Translating it yields CASYTNTEAFF.

This clonotype came up a few times. The CDR3 reads CASSPSGLAGRETQYF. The CDR3 nucleotides are TGCGCCAGCAGCCCCTCGGGACTAGCGGGTAGAGAGACCCAGTACTTC. The chain combines TRBV4-1 with TRBJ2-5; TRBD2 agrees at 12 bases. Germline trimming cut 4 bases from V and 4 bases from J; bases unmatched to any gene: 7. The CDR3 sequence is 16 residues long. Germline CDR1 reads MGHRA; CDR2 reads YSYEKL.

This clonotype was observed many times. The V gene is TRBV4-1, the J gene TRBJ1-1, with D possibly TRBD1 on 6 matching bases. Trimming left V 1 base short and J 3 bases short, with 12 bases between. The CDR3 covers 15 residues. The germline gives CDR1 MGHRA, CDR2 YSYEKL. The CDR3, as DNA: TGCGCCAGCAGCCAAGTGACAGGCCAGTACACTGAAGCTTTCTTT. It specifies CASSQVTGQYTEAFF.

The chain combines TRBV5-1 with TRBJ1-1; D is uncertain. This CDR3 is 15 amino acids long. Germline assignment: CDR1 SGHRS and CDR2 YFSETQ. Trimming shortened V by 4 bases and J by 1 base, and 14 bases separated the two germline ends. The CDR3 is CASSPGSTSNTEAFF. The CDR3, as DNA: TGCGCCAGCAGCCCCGGATCCACTTCGAACACTGAAGCTTTCTTT.

The chain carries TRBV20-1 and TRBJ2-5; TRBD1 matches 8 bases. This CDR3 comprises 13 residues. Per germline, CDR1 DFQATT and CDR2 SNEGSKA (reference sequence). This CDR3 is CSFTGGYRETQYF. The CDR3 DNA reads as TGCAGCTTTACAGGGGGATATCGGGAGACCCAGTACTTC.

This clonotype was seen a few times. The chain combines TRBV4-2 with TRBJ2-2; 13 bases map to TRBD2. V lost 4 bases, J lost 6 bases, and 2 bases stayed unmatched. The CDR3 is made up of 15 amino acids. Germline assignment: CDR1 LGHNA and CDR2 YNFKEQ. The CDR3 spells CASSPTSGGPGELFF. As DNA, the CDR3 is TGTGCCAGCAGCCCGACTAGCGGGGGGCCCGGGGAGCTGTTTTTT.

This clonotype appeared many times. The J gene is TRBJ2-5, the V gene TRBV12-3 or TRBV12-4; D gene unclear. The CDR3 spans 14 residues. V was pared by 5 bases and J by 4 bases, with 14 bases between. The CDR3 reads CASSPLASGETQYF. The CDR3 nucleotides read TGTGCCAGCAGTCCTCTCGCGTCAGGAGAGACCCAGTACTTC.

In the case of this clonotype: An end of the junction differs from the germline gene, which may be a read error. The chain joins TRBV12-3 or TRBV12-4 to TRBJ1-1; perhaps TRBD1 as D (5 bases). The CDR3 extends over 11 amino acids. CDR3 in amino acids: CACSVGVLAFF. CDR3 coding DNA: TGTGCCTGCAGCGTGGGGGTATTAGCTTTCTTT.

V and J are TRBV20-1 and TRBJ2-7; D remains unclear. Germline V gene data show CDR1 as DFQATT and CDR2 as SNEGSKA (reference sequence). There are 13 residues in the CDR3. V was shortened by 5 bases and J by 6 bases, with 17 bases between the two germline ends. CDR3 loop: CSASLRDSFEQYV. The CDR3 DNA is TGCAGTGCTTCATTGAGAGATAGTTTCGAGCAGTACGTC.

This clonotype was observed at least ten times. The chain combines TRBV6-6 with TRBJ2-5, with 15 bases matching TRBD2. With 2 bases clipped from V and 2 bases from J, the junction kept 0 bases outside the gene matches. There are 16 residues in the CDR3. From germline, CDR1 is MNHNY and CDR2 SVGAGI (reference sequence). The CDR3 DNA is TGTGCCAGCAGTTACGGACTAGCGGGGGGGCAAGAGACCCAGTACTTC. This sequence encodes CASSYGLAGGQETQYF.

The chain joins TRBV24-1 to TRBJ1-5; D possibly corresponds to TRBD1 (5 bases). V shed 3 bases and J shed 2 bases, with 19 bases lying between them. This CDR3 spans 18 amino acids. Germline values: CDR1 KGHDR, CDR2 SFDVKD. CDR3 DNA: TGTGCCACCAGTGATGGTGGGACTTCTCTGGGAGGCAATCAGCCCCAGCATTTT. It codes for CATSDGGTSLGGNQPQHF.

The genes are TRBV20-1 and TRBJ2-4; 11 nucleotides align to TRBD2. The CDR3 length is 17 residues. The J segment lost 1 base and the V segment lost 5 bases, leaving 10 bases of the junction unmatched. Germline CDR1 and CDR2: DFQATT and SNEGSKA (reference sequence). CDR3 sequence: CSAPISGGARAKNIQYF. The CDR3 coding sequence is TGCAGTGCTCCTATTAGCGGGGGGGCGAGGGCCAAAAACATTCAGTACTTC.

This clonotype was seen only once. The V gene is TRBV25-1, the J gene TRBJ1-2; tentative D call: TRBD1 (6 bases). The CDR3 has 15 amino acids. Germline values: CDR1 MGHDK, CDR2 SYGVNS. Trimming removed 2 bases from V and 4 bases from J, with 14 bases in between. The CDR3 is CASSENPPRGYGYTF. DNA of the CDR3: TGTGCCAGCAGTGAAAATCCCCCCAGGGGCTATGGCTACACCTTC.

This clonotype has at least ten counts. The chain links TRBV4-3 to TRBJ2-7; TRBD2 agrees at 11 bases. With 0 bases clipped from V and 4 bases from J, the junction kept 5 bases outside the gene matches. CDR3 length equals 16 residues. Germline assignment: CDR1 LGHNA and CDR2 YSLEER. The CDR3 region has the DNA TGCGCCAGCAGCCAAGAAGGGACTAGCGGATCTTACGAGCAGTACTTC. Amino acid sequence: CASSQEGTSGSYEQYF.

This clonotype has only a few counts. This chain joins TRBV5-5 and TRBJ2-1, with 9 bases identical to TRBD2. J gave up 4 bases and V 4 bases, and 12 bases lay outside the gene matches. The V gene's germline CDR1 is SGHKS and CDR2 YYEKEE (reference sequence). The CDR3 extends over 17 amino acids. In DNA form, the CDR3 reads TGTGCCAGCAGCCTCCGGGGTAGCGGGGGAGTTTACAATGAGCAGTTCTTC. Translation gives CASSLRGSGGVYNEQFF.

In its sample, this clonotype was seen a few times. The V gene is TRBV24-1, the J gene TRBJ2-5; TRBD2 is a possible D gene (5 bases). Germline CDR1 is KGHDR and CDR2 is SFDVKD. This CDR3 has 13 residues. V gave up 8 bases and J gave up 6 bases, with 15 bases separating them. CDR3 nucleotides: TGTGCCACCATGGAGCTAGCATCGAAGACCCAGTACTTC. Translation: CATMELASKTQYF.

A few counts support this clonotype. The chain employs TRBV5-5 and TRBJ2-7; D is undetermined. Trimming stripped 3 bases from V and 2 bases from J, with 12 bases between. CDR1 is SGHKS and CDR2 is YYEKEE in the germline V gene (reference sequence). The CDR3 is made up of 14 amino acids. Here the CDR3 DNA reads TGTGCCAGCAGCTCTCGATGGAAAGCCTACGAGCAGTACGTC. The encoded protein is CASSSRWKAYEQYV.

This clonotype was found many times. This sequence joins TRBV20-1 and TRBJ2-7, with TRBD2 identical over 11 bases. V trimming: 5 bases; J trimming: 7 bases; junction bases outside the gene matches: 10. Germline V gene sequence: CDR1 DFQATT, CDR2 SNEGSKA (reference sequence). This CDR3 spans 14 amino acids. DNA for the CDR3: TGCAGTGCTCCCAATCTAGCGGGGGGCGGGGAGCAGTACGTC. The encoded protein is CSAPNLAGGGEQYV.